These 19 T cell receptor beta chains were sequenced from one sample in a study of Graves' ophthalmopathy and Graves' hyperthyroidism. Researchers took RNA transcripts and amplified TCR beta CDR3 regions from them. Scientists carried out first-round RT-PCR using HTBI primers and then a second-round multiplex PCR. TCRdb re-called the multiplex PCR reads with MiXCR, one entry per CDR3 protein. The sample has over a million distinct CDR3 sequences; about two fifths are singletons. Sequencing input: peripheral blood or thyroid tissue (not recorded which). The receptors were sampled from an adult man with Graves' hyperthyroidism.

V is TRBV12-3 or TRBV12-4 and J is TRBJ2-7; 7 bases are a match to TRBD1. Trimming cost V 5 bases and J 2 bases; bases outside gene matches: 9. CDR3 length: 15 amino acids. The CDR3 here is CASSPLDRVTYEQYF. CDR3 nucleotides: TGTGCCAGCAGTCCCCTAGACAGGGTAACCTACGAGCAGTACTTC.

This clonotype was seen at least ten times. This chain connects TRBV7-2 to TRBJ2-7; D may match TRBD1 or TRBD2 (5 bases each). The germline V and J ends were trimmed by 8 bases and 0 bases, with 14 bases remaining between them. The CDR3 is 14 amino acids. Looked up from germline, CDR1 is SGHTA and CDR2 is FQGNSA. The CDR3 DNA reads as TGTGCCAGCGAGGGCAGGGAAACCTCCTACGAGCAGTACTTC. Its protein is CASEGRETSYEQYF. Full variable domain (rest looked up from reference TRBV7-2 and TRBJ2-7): GAGVSQSPSNKVTEKGKDVELRCDPISGHTALYWYRQSLGQGLEFLIYFQGNSAPDKSGLPSDRFSAERTGGSVSTLTIQRTQQEDSAVYLCASEGRETSYEQYFGPGTRLTVT.

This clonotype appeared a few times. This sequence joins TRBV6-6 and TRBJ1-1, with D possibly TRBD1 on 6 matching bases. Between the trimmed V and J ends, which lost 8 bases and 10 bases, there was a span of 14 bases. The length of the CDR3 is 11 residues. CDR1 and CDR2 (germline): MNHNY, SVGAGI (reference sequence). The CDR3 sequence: CASSKTGPAFF. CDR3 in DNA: TGTGCCAGCTCCAAGACAGGCCCAGCTTTCTTT.

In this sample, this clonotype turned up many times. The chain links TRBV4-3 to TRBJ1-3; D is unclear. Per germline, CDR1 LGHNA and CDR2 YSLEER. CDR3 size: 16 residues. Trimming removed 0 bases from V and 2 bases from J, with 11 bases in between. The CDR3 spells CASSQDWRAPGNTIYF. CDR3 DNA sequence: TGCGCCAGCAGCCAAGATTGGAGGGCTCCTGGAAACACCATATATTTT.

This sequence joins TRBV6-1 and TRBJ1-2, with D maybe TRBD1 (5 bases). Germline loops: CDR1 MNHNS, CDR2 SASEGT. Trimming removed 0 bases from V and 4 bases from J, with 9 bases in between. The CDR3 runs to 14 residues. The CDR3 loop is CASSEASGTYGYTF. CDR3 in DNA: TGTGCCAGCAGTGAAGCCTCGGGGACCTATGGCTACACCTTC.

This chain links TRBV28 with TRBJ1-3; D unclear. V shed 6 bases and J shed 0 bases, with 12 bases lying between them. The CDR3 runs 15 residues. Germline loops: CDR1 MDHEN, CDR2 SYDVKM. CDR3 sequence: CASSLQLYSGNTIYF. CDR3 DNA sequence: TGTGCCAGCAGCCTGCAGCTGTACTCTGGAAACACCATATATTTT.

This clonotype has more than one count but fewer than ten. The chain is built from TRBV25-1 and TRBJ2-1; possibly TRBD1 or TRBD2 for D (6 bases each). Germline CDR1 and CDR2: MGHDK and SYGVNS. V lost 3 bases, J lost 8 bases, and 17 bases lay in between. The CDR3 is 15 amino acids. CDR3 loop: CASSESGATTDEQFF. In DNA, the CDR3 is TGTGCCAGCAGTGAGTCGGGGGCGACTACAGATGAGCAGTTCTTC.

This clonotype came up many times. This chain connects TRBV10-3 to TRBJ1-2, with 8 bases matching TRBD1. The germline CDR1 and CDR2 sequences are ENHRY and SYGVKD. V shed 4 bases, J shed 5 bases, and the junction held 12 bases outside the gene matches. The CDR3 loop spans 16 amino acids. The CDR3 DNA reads TGTGCCATCAGTGCTCAGACAGGGGCCTTAGGATATGGCTACACCTTC. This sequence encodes CAISAQTGALGYGYTF.

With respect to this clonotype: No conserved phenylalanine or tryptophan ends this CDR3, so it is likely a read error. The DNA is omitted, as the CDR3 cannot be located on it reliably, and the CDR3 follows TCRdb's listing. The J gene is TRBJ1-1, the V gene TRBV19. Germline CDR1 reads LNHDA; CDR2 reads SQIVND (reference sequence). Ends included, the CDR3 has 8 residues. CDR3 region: CASTEAPY.

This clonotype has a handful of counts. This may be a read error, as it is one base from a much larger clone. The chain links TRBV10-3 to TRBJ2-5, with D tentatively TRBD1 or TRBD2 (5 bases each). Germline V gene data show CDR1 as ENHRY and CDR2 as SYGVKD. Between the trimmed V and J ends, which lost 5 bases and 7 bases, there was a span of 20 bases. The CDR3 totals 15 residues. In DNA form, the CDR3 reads TGTGCCATCAGTCCCGGGACGGGGAGAAGTTGGACCCAGTACTTC. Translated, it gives CAISPGTGRSWTQYF.

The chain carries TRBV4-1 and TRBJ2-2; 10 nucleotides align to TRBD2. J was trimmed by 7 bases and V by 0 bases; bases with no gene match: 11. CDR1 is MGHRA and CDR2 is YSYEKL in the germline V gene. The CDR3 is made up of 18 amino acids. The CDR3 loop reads CASSQDLASGSRSGELFF. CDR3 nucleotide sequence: TGCGCCAGCAGCCAAGATTTGGCTAGCGGGAGCAGGAGCGGGGAGCTGTTTTTT.

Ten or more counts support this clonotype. DNA of the CDR3: TGTGCCATCCAGTCTGGACCCACCGGGGAGCTGTTTTTT. Protein: CAIQSGPTGELFF. The V and J genes are TRBV10-3 and TRBJ2-2, with D unclear. Trimming took 8 bases from V and 4 from J, leaving 11 bases between them. CDR3 length: 13 residues. Germline V gives CDR1 ENHRY, CDR2 SYGVKD.

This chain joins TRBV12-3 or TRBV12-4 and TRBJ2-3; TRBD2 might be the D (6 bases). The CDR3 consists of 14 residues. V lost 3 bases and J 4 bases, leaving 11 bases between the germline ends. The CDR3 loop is CASSFAGTPDTQYF. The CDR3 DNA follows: TGTGCCAGCAGTTTCGCCGGGACTCCAGATACGCAGTATTTT.

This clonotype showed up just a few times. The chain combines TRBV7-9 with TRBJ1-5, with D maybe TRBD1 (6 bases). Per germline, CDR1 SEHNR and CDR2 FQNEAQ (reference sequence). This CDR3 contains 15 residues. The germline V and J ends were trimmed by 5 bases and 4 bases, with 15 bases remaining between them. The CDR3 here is CASSTIRTENQPQHF. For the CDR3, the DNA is TGTGCCAGCAGCACGATAAGGACAGAGAATCAGCCCCAGCATTTT.

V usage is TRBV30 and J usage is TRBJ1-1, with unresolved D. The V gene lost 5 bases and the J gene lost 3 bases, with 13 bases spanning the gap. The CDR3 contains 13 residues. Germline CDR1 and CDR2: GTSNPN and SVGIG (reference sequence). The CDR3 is CAWQDTTYTEAFF. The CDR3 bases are TGTGCCTGGCAAGACACGACATACACTGAAGCTTTCTTT.

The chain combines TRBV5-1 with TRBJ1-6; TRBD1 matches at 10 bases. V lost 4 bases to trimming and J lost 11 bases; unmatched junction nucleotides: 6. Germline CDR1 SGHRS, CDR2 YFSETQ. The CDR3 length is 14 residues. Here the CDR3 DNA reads TGCGCCAGCAGCCTACTGGGACAGGGGACACCCCTCCACTTT. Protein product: CASSLLGQGTPLHF.

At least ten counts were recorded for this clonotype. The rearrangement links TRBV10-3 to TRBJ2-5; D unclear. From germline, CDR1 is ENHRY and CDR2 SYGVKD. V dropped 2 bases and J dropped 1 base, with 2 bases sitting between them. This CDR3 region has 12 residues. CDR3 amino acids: CAISELQETQYF. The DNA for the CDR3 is TGTGCCATCAGTGAGCTCCAAGAGACCCAGTACTTC.

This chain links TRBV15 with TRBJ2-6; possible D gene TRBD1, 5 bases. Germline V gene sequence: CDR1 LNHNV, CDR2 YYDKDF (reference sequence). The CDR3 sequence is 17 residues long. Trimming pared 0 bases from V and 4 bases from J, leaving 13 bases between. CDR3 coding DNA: TGTGCCACCAGCAGAGATGGGGCTGTCTCCGGGGCCAACGTCCTGACTTTC. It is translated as CATSRDGAVSGANVLTF.

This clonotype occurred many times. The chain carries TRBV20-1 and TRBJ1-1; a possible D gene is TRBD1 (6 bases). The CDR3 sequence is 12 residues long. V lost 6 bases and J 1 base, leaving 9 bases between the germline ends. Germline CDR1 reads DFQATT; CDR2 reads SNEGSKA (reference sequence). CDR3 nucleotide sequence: TGCAGTGCCCCGACAGGGAACACTGAAGCTTTCTTT. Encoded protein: CSAPTGNTEAFF.